Listed below are T cell receptor beta chains from one sample, sequenced in a study of cytomegalovirus exposure and HLA in healthy donors. Profiled with immunoSEQ multiplex PCR; TCRdb holds only in-frame clones, not every one. The repertoire consists of 100,000 to 150,000 clones, with around three quarters occurring once and the leading ten covering 3.4%. The sequenced material came from PBMCs. These receptors were taken from a man aged 30 to 39 in good health and CMV-seronegative. The CDR3 runs from the conserved cysteine through the conserved F or W. D genes are given only for firm matches. Expanded clones get a size class; other rows say once, few or many, or leave the size out.

abundance,v_gene,d_gene,j_gene,CDR3aa,CDR3nt
NA,TRBV18,NA,TRBJ2-1,CASSPTSTYNEQFF,TGTGCCAGCTCACCCACTAGCACCTACAATGAGCAGTTCTTC
NA,TRBV19,TRBD2,TRBJ2-3,CASSLGRAISDTQYF,TGTGCCAGTAGTCTCGGGAGGGCCATCTCAGATACGCAGTATTTT
NA,TRBV27,TRBD1,TRBJ2-7,CASLTGGEQYF,TGTGCCAGTCTTACAGGGGGCGAGCAGTACTTC
once,TRBV5-1,NA,TRBJ1-1,CASSDGAGNTEAFF,TGCGCCAGCAGTGATGGGGCCGGGAACACTGAAGCTTTCTTT
NA,TRBV29-1,NA,TRBJ1-2,CSVEGQRGGYTF,TGCAGCGTTGAAGGACAGAGGGGGGGCTACACCTTC
NA,TRBV19,NA,TRBJ1-5,CASRRGFEPQHF,TGTGCCAGTAGAAGGGGGTTTGAGCCCCAGCATTTT
NA,TRBV6-1,TRBD1,TRBJ1-5,CASVKDRASNQPQHF,TGTGCCAGCGTAAAGGACAGGGCCAGCAATCAGCCCCAGCATTTT
NA,TRBV9,TRBD2,TRBJ2-3,CASSLTSGGAGDTQYF,TGTGCCAGCAGCCTTACTAGCGGGGGGGCTGGGGATACGCAGTATTTT
once,TRBV7-9,NA,TRBJ1-1,CASSSRGRFYMNTEAFF,TGTGCCAGCAGCTCCCGCGGGCGGTTCTATATGAACACTGAAGCTTTCTTT
once,TRBV13,TRBD1,TRBJ1-2,CASSLPIRDRGRKGYTF,TGTGCCAGCAGCCTCCCTATCCGGGACAGGGGGCGCAAAGGCTACACCTTC
NA,TRBV19,NA,TRBJ1-5,CASADSNQPQHF,TGTGCCAGCGCGGATAGCAATCAGCCCCAGCATTTT